This TCR beta chain was recovered during a study of persistence of HIV-infected CD4 T cells. This CDR3 contains 15 residues. CDR1 and CDR2 from the germline V gene are GTSNPN and SVGIG (reference sequence). J lost 1 base, V lost 1 base, and 4 bases had no gene match. The immunoSEQ assay was version 4, run in survey mode. Produced via immunoSEQ multiplex PCR; TCRdb's table is partial and in-frame only. The top ten hold less than 9% of the sample, which has about 14,000 clones, 66% seen once. Comments on this clone: Its antigen is unidentified.

Cells were stimulated with overlapping HIV-1 Gag 15-mer peptides. Sorting selected CD4+ T cells upregulating both CD40 ligand and CD69. Inclusion required CMV-positive serology and CD4+ counts above 400 cells/uL. The sequence came from an adult man with HIV who was CMV-seropositive. The chain recombines TRBV30 with TRBJ2-3; TRBD2 matches at 8 bases. Sequences were derived from CD4+ T cells sorted from PBMCs after roughly 20-hour stimulation, sampled from a patient who received antiretroviral therapy. In DNA form, the CDR3 reads TGTGCCTGGAGTGCATTGACTAGCGGCACAGATACGCAGTATTTT. It is translated as CAWSALTSGTDTQYF.